Presented here are 23 T cell receptor beta chains from one specimen sequenced in a study of shared clonotypes between healthy human individuals. CD45RO-negative CD8 cells positively selected for CCR7 made up the naive population, which excluded terminally differentiated effector memory CD45RA+ cells. The repertoire was sequenced with immunoSEQ multiplex PCR; TCRdb's copy has only in-frame clones and lacks some. The sample has hundreds of thousands of clones; 95% to 97% are singletons. The sequenced material came from naive CD8+ T cells sorted from blood. All receptors derive from a woman aged 25 to 45 in good health.

The V call is TRBV28, the J call TRBJ1-2; D unclear. Germline V gene lookup returns CDR1 MDHEN and CDR2 SYDVKM. V was shortened by 2 bases and J by 3 bases, with 10 bases between the two germline ends. The length of the CDR3 is 14 residues. The CDR3 loop is CASSLVAGDYGYTF. In nucleotides, the CDR3 is TGTGCCAGCAGTTTAGTAGCCGGAGACTATGGCTACACCTTC.

The chain joins TRBV7-9 to TRBJ2-7; D may be TRBD1 (5 bases). Trimming took off 7 bases at V and 0 bases at J, with 10 bases between the two ends. This CDR3 has 13 residues. The germline V gene encodes CDR1 SEHNR and CDR2 FQNEAQ (reference sequence). This CDR3 is CASIDSSSYEQYF. The CDR3 bases are TGTGCCAGCATAGACAGCAGCTCCTACGAGCAGTACTTC.

As for this clone: This CDR3 is also generated by other DNA sequences in the sample. This rearrangement joins TRBV5-1 to TRBJ2-3; D gene ambiguous. Germline lookup yields CDR1 SGHRS and CDR2 YFSETQ. Trimming took 0 bases from V and 0 from J, leaving 8 bases between them. There are 15 residues in the CDR3. The CDR3 DNA reads as TGCGCCAGCAGCTTGGAGTTCGCTAGCACAGATACGCAGTATTTT. As protein: CASSLEFASTDTQYF.

Notes on this clone: This same CDR3 is encoded by further DNA sequences in the sample. V usage is TRBV5-4 and J usage is TRBJ2-3, with D uncertain. From germline, CDR1 is SGHNT and CDR2 YYREEE (reference sequence). CDR3 length: 12 amino acids. With 2 bases removed from V and 0 bases from J, the gap between germline ends came to 1 base. In DNA, the CDR3 is TGTGCCAGCAGCTTTAGCACAGATACGCAGTATTTT. It encodes CASSFSTDTQYF.

The genes are TRBV14 and TRBJ1-4; TRBD1 matches at 10 bases. The CDR3 extends over 15 amino acids. V lost 5 bases, J lost 10 bases, and 10 bases stayed unmatched. Germline CDR1 reads SGHDN; CDR2 reads FVKESK. This CDR3 reads CASSAPGQGKGKLFF. In nucleotides, the CDR3 is TGTGCCAGCAGCGCACCGGGACAGGGGAAGGGAAAACTGTTTTTT.

The V gene is TRBV19, the J gene TRBJ1-2; perhaps TRBD1 as D (6 bases). This CDR3 region has 14 residues. Germline CDR1 and CDR2: LNHDA and SQIVND (reference sequence). Deletions cut 3 bases from V and 6 bases from J, with 14 bases between. As DNA, the CDR3 is TGTGCCAGTAGTATCCCTCGGGACACACATGGCTACACCTTC. Amino acid sequence: CASSIPRDTHGYTF.

This clone was seen only once. The chain joins TRBV28 to TRBJ1-5; unclear D gene. The V gene lost 10 bases and the J gene lost 0 bases, with 13 bases spanning the gap. Germline V gene sequence: CDR1 MDHEN, CDR2 SYDVKM. The CDR3 extends over 14 amino acids. CDR3 loop: CATEQSHSNQPQHF. DNA for the CDR3: TGTGCCACGGAACAGTCTCATAGCAATCAGCCCCAGCATTTT.

V is TRBV4-1 and J is TRBJ2-2, with D perhaps matching TRBD2 (6 bases). Germline CDR1 and CDR2: MGHRA and YSYEKL. The V end lost 0 bases, the J end lost 1 base, and 21 bases lay between the germline ends. The CDR3 runs 20 residues. The chain's CDR3 is CASSQDKVAELLWNTGELFF. CDR3 DNA: TGCGCCAGCAGCCAAGATAAGGTAGCGGAACTGTTGTGGAACACCGGGGAGCTGTTTTTT.

The V gene is TRBV2, the J gene TRBJ2-1; D remains ambiguous. The V end was cut by 6 bases, the J end by 0 bases, with 12 bases between. Germline V gives CDR1 SNHLY, CDR2 FYNNEI. This CDR3 has 15 residues. The CDR3 spells CASRAGLSSYNEQFF. Here the CDR3 DNA reads TGTGCCAGCAGGGCCGGGTTAAGCTCCTACAATGAGCAGTTCTTC. The variable domain in full, completed from reference TRBV2 and TRBJ2-1, reads EPEVTQTPSHQVTQMGQEVILRCVPISNHLYFYWYRQILGQKVEFLVSFYNNEISEKSEIFDDQFSVERPDGSNFTLKIRSTKLEDSAMYFCASRAGLSSYNEQFFGPGTRLTVL.

V gene TRBV13 combines with J gene TRBJ1-3; D gene ambiguous. CDR1 and CDR2 from the germline V gene are PRHDT and FYEKMQ (reference sequence). Trimming took off 2 bases at V and 5 bases at J, with 7 bases between the two ends. CDR3 length: 13 amino acids. CDR3 sequence (DNA): TGTGCCAGCAGCTTATGGGAAAGAAACACCATATATTTT. Protein: CASSLWERNTIYF.

A single count supports this clone. The chain employs TRBV2 and TRBJ1-2; no clear D. Trimming pared 8 bases from V and 2 bases from J, leaving 3 bases between. CDR3 length: 10 residues. Germline values: CDR1 SNHLY, CDR2 FYNNEI. The CDR3 is CASANYGYTF. The CDR3 DNA sequence: TGTGCCAGCGCCAACTATGGCTACACCTTC.

This chain connects TRBV2 to TRBJ2-3; the match to TRBD1 covers 7 bases. The CDR3 loop spans 16 amino acids. Germline-derived CDR1 and CDR2 are SNHLY and FYNNEI. V gave up 7 bases and J gave up 3 bases; unmatched junction bases: 13. CDR3 region: CASKLATGTVTDTQYF. Here the CDR3 DNA reads TGTGCCAGCAAGCTCGCGACCGGGACAGTGACAGATACGCAGTATTTT. Combining the CDR3 with reference TRBV2 and TRBJ2-3 gives the whole variable domain EPEVTQTPSHQVTQMGQEVILRCVPISNHLYFYWYRQILGQKVEFLVSFYNNEISEKSEIFDDQFSVERPDGSNFTLKIRSTKLEDSAMYFCASKLATGTVTDTQYFGPGTRLTVL.

The chain links TRBV7-8 to TRBJ2-7; D ambiguous. Trimming shortened V by 5 bases and J by 5 bases, and 10 bases separated the two germline ends. The CDR3 has 12 residues. The germline V gene encodes CDR1 SGHVS and CDR2 FQNEAQ. CDR3 protein: CASSRSGNEQYF. The CDR3 DNA follows: TGTGCCAGCAGCCGTTCCGGTAACGAGCAGTACTTC.

V gene TRBV7-9 combines with J gene TRBJ1-2; 9 nucleotides agree with TRBD1. The CDR3 has 15 amino acids. Trimming cost V 0 bases and J 1 base; bases outside gene matches: 0. Germline CDR1 is SEHNR and CDR2 is FQNEAQ (reference sequence). The DNA of the CDR3 is TGTGCCAGCAGCTTAGCGGGACAGGGTAACTATGGCTACACCTTC. It specifies CASSLAGQGNYGYTF.

This clone appeared a single time. The rearrangement links TRBV27 to TRBJ2-7, with 7 bases identical to TRBD1. In germline, CDR1 is MNHEY, CDR2 SMNVEV (reference sequence). The CDR3 length is 16 residues. The V gene end was trimmed by 0 bases and the J gene end by 2 bases; junction bases not matched to a gene: 7. This chain's CDR3 is CASSLSPGTATYEQYF. For the CDR3, the DNA is TGTGCCAGCAGTTTATCTCCCGGGACAGCAACCTACGAGCAGTACTTC.

The chain joins TRBV28 to TRBJ1-4; a possible D gene is TRBD1 (5 bases). V was cut by 5 bases and J by 8 bases, with 18 bases left in between. Germline CDR1 and CDR2: MDHEN and SYDVKM. This CDR3 has 15 residues. The CDR3 region has the DNA TGTGCCAGCAGTCCCCGGGACGGAGGTTACGAAAAACTGTTTTTT. Translation: CASSPRDGGYEKLFF.

The rearrangement links TRBV27 to TRBJ2-3; D is possibly TRBD2 (5 bases). The CDR3 spans 13 residues. The germline V and J ends were trimmed by 7 bases and 2 bases, with 10 bases remaining between them. The V gene's germline CDR1 is MNHEY and CDR2 SMNVEV (reference sequence). CDR3 sequence (DNA): TGTGCCAGCATAGCGAGATACACAGATACGCAGTATTTT. Its translation: CASIARYTDTQYF.

This chain links TRBV10-2 with TRBJ2-3, with TRBD2 as a possible D gene (5 bases). CDR3 size: 13 residues. Trimming took 4 bases from V and 2 from J, leaving 7 bases between them. Per the germline V gene, CDR1 is WSHSY and CDR2 is SAAADI. CDR3 amino acids: CASSGLTTDTQYF. CDR3 DNA sequence: TGCGCCAGCAGTGGACTAACCACAGATACGCAGTATTTT.

J is TRBJ1-5 and V is TRBV6-1; D may be TRBD1 (5 bases). Between the trimmed V and J ends, which lost 5 bases and 6 bases, there was a span of 14 bases. There are 14 residues in the CDR3. Germline CDR1 is MNHNS and CDR2 is SASEGT. The CDR3 sequence: CASSQGGLGQPQHF. DNA of the CDR3: TGTGCCAGCAGTCAGGGCGGCCTAGGTCAGCCCCAGCATTTT.

The V gene is TRBV9, the J gene TRBJ1-4; the D gene is possibly TRBD1 (5 bases). V lost 4 bases and J lost 10, with 17 bases in between. Germline assignment: CDR1 SGDLS and CDR2 YYNGEE. The CDR3 sequence is 14 residues long. This chain's CDR3 is CASSPVQGRGKLFF. As DNA, the CDR3 is TGTGCCAGCAGCCCGGTACAAGGAAGGGGAAAACTGTTTTTT.

The chain links TRBV28 to TRBJ2-1; 13 nucleotides line up with TRBD2. Germline trimming cut 8 bases from V and 7 bases from J; bases unmatched to any gene: 5. The length of the CDR3 is 14 residues. The V gene's germline CDR1 is MDHEN and CDR2 SYDVKM. The CDR3 DNA is TGTGCCAGCGGTACTAGCGGGAGGGGAAATGAGCAGTTCTTC. This translates into CASGTSGRGNEQFF.

J is TRBJ2-1 and V is TRBV27; possibly TRBD1 for D (6 bases). This CDR3 region has 12 residues. Trimming shortened V by 4 bases and J by 10 bases, and 11 bases separated the two germline ends. Germline values: CDR1 MNHEY, CDR2 SMNVEV (reference sequence). For the CDR3, the DNA is TGTGCCAGCAGTTCAGGGGAAGGCGAGCAGTTCTTC. Translated: CASSSGEGEQFF.

The chain combines TRBV6-1 with TRBJ2-7; 9 bases line up with TRBD2. CDR1 and CDR2 from the germline V gene are MNHNS and SASEGT. J lost 4 bases, V lost 6 bases, and 10 bases had no gene match. There are 15 residues in the CDR3. The CDR3 region is CASSPLSGRGYEQYF. The CDR3 nucleotides read TGTGCCAGCAGCCCCCTTAGCGGGAGAGGATACGAGCAGTACTTC.